Each of the 15 T cell receptor beta chains below was sequenced from the same sample in a study of T cell responses to AZD1222 COVID-19 vaccine. The table came from immunoSEQ multiplex PCR; TCRdb's copy has only in-frame clones and leaves some out. The sample includes fewer than 120,000 clones, around 90% of them seen just once. The starting material was peripheral blood, obtained on day 0 of AZD1222 vaccination. All receptors derive from an adult in good health.

The V gene is TRBV19, the J gene TRBJ1-1; possibly TRBD1 for D (5 bases). CDR3 length: 12 amino acids. The germline gives CDR1 LNHDA, CDR2 SQIVND (reference sequence). Trimming removed 8 bases at V and 6 bases at J, with 13 bases between. CDR3 DNA sequence: TGTGCCAGTCACGACAGCACCGCTGAAGCTTTCTTT. This encodes CASHDSTAEAFF.

The chain has TRBV6-1 and TRBJ1-2; maybe TRBD1 (6 bases). With 2 bases removed from V and 2 bases from J, the gap between germline ends came to 9 bases. The CDR3 runs to 14 residues. From germline, CDR1 is MNHNS and CDR2 SASEGT. This chain's CDR3 is CASSERQGNYGYTF. The CDR3 region has the DNA TGTGCCAGCAGTGAAAGGCAGGGGAACTATGGCTACACCTTC.

This sequence joins TRBV6-5 and TRBJ1-1; 11 nucleotides align to TRBD1. The CDR3 spans 14 residues. CDR1 is MNHEY and CDR2 is SVGAGI in the germline V gene. The V and J ends lost 7 bases and 10 bases, in that order; junction bases with no gene match: 11. CDR3 residues: CASISTGQGAGAFF. The CDR3 DNA follows: TGTGCCAGCATCTCAACCGGACAGGGGGCTGGAGCTTTCTTT.

The rearrangement joins TRBV6-1 to TRBJ1-2; D gene unclear. This CDR3 is 13 amino acids long. CDR1 and CDR2 (germline): MNHNS, SASEGT. Trimming removed 3 bases at V and 3 bases at J, with 8 bases between. The CDR3 is CASSEAADYGYTF. CDR3 nucleotides: TGTGCCAGCAGTGAGGCGGCGGACTATGGCTACACCTTC.

The chain combines TRBV18 with TRBJ1-5; D not resolved. V dropped 4 bases and J dropped 0 bases, with 13 bases sitting between them. Looked up from germline, CDR1 is KGHSH and CDR2 is LQKENI. CDR3 size: 16 residues. The CDR3 nucleotides are TGTGCCAGCTCACGAGAGACGGTAAATAGCAATCAGCCCCAGCATTTT. It codes for CASSRETVNSNQPQHF.

The chain recombines TRBV4-1 with TRBJ1-5; unclear D gene. CDR1 and CDR2 (germline): MGHRA, YSYEKL. The V end lost 2 bases, the J end lost 1 base, and 9 bases lay between the germline ends. This CDR3 contains 15 residues. CDR3 sequence reads: CASSQLGLSNQPQHF. CDR3 DNA sequence: TGCGCCAGCAGCCAATTGGGCCTCAGCAATCAGCCCCAGCATTTT.

The J gene is TRBJ1-6, the V gene TRBV11-2; 7 bases are a match to TRBD1. The CDR3 contains 16 residues. The V gene end was trimmed by 1 base and the J gene end by 6 bases; junction bases not matched to a gene: 6. The germline V gene has CDR1 SGHAT and CDR2 FQNNGV. The CDR3 sequence: CASSLVPGQVNSPLHF. The CDR3 bases are TGTGCCAGCAGCTTAGTCCCAGGACAGGTTAATTCACCCCTCCACTTT.

J is TRBJ1-1 and V is TRBV7-9; D possibly corresponds to TRBD1 (5 bases). Germline CDR1 is SEHNR and CDR2 is FQNEAQ (reference sequence). V shed 4 bases and J shed 5 bases, with 17 bases lying between them. The CDR3 extends over 15 amino acids. For the CDR3, the DNA is TGTGCCAGCAGCTCGGGGGTGGGATTTGGGACTGAAGCTTTCTTT. Translating gives CASSSGVGFGTEAFF.

The V gene is TRBV3-1 (or the pseudogene TRBV3-2), the J gene TRBJ1-2; D might be TRBD1 (5 bases). From germline, CDR1 is LGHDT and CDR2 YNNKEL (reference sequence). The CDR3 extends over 15 amino acids. Trimming removed 0 bases from V and 6 bases from J, with 14 bases in between. CDR3 DNA: TGTGCCAGCAGCCAAGATATGGGGCAGCTTAATGGCTACACCTTC. Its protein is CASSQDMGQLNGYTF.

V and J are TRBV12-3 or TRBV12-4 and TRBJ2-1; D perhaps matches TRBD2 (5 bases). The CDR3 spans 12 residues. V gave up 4 bases and J gave up 9 bases, with 10 bases separating them. The CDR3 bases are TGTGCCAGCAGTTCTCGGGGATCTGAGCAGTTCTTC. Translated, it gives CASSSRGSEQFF.

The chain carries TRBV2 and TRBJ1-1, with a weak D call TRBD1 (6 bases). This CDR3 has 15 amino acids. Trimming pared 4 bases from V and 1 base from J, leaving 13 bases between. In germline, CDR1 is SNHLY, CDR2 FYNNEI. This chain's CDR3 is CASSGEQGTNTEAFF. In DNA form, the CDR3 reads TGTGCCAGCAGTGGGGAACAGGGAACGAACACTGAAGCTTTCTTT.

A single count supports this clone. This rearrangement joins TRBV10-2 to TRBJ1-2; D is unclear. The CDR3 loop spans 15 amino acids. CDR1 and CDR2 (germline): WSHSY, SAAADI. Trimming took off 0 bases at V and 4 bases at J, with 12 bases between the two ends. Here the CDR3 reads CASSESRTGSYGYTF. In DNA, the CDR3 is TGCGCCAGCAGTGAGTCACGGACGGGAAGCTATGGCTACACCTTC.

V usage is TRBV6-1 and J usage is TRBJ2-2, with D unresolved. The germline V gene encodes CDR1 MNHNS and CDR2 SASEGT. The CDR3 is made up of 18 amino acids. V shed 2 bases and J shed 0 bases, with 16 bases lying between them. DNA for the CDR3: TGTGCCAGCAGTGAATGGGGTATCGAGACAACGAACACCGGGGAGCTGTTTTTT. Protein: CASSEWGIETTNTGELFF.

V gene TRBV10-2 combines with J gene TRBJ2-7; perhaps D is TRBD1 or TRBD2 (5 bases each). V dropped 4 bases and J dropped 0 bases, with 10 bases sitting between them. The V gene's germline CDR1 is WSHSY and CDR2 SAAADI. The CDR3 length is 14 residues. CDR3 DNA sequence: TGCGCCAGCAGTGGGTGGGGGAGCTCCTACGAGCAGTACTTC. This translates into CASSGWGSSYEQYF.

V is TRBV20-1 and J is TRBJ1-4; 7 bases are shared with TRBD1. The V and J ends lost 3 bases and 6 bases, in that order; junction bases with no gene match: 7. The CDR3 length is 14 residues. Germline V gene data show CDR1 as DFQATT and CDR2 as SNEGSKA (reference sequence). The chain's CDR3 is CSASLTGRYEKLFF. CDR3 DNA sequence: TGCAGTGCTAGTCTGACAGGGAGGTATGAAAAACTGTTTTTT.